Listed below are T cell receptor beta chains from one sample, sequenced in a study of T cell repertoires in cytomegalovirus infection. No cognate antigen is known for these TCRs. TCRdb ran MiXCR on the reads and lists one entry per CDR3 protein. The sample yields 700,000 to 850,000 distinct CDR3 sequences, about 33% seen once. Specimen: cultured CD8+ T cells from PBMCs, collected from culture after CMV antigen stimulation. These receptors all come from a human donor in good health (CMV status not recorded). Some clones in this sample may be carry-over from other donors' samples. Both conserved end residues are part of each CDR3. Each record gives: V gene, J gene, D gene, clone size, CDR3 DNA, CDR3 protein. A D gene is named only where the DNA matches it firmly. Only part of the rows carry a size: once, few, many, or a class if the clone is expanded.

>TRBV4-1|TRBJ2-2|.|few
TGCGCCAGCGGGGGGCCCAACACCGGGGAGCTGTTTTTT
CASGGPNTGELFF
>TRBV5-3|TRBJ2-2|.|few
TGTGCCAGAAGCTTGGGACTACGGTCCTCTGGGGAGCTGTTTTTT
CARSLGLRSSGELFF
>TRBV6-2/TRBV6-3|TRBJ1-2|.|few
TGTGCCAGCATAAGGGGCATCGGCTATGGCTACACCTTC
CASIRGIGYGYTF
>TRBV7-8|TRBJ2-1|TRBD2|many
TGTGCCAGCAGCCCCTCTAGCGGGGGACCCTACAATGAGCAGTTCTTC
CASSPSSGGPYNEQFF
>TRBV7-6|TRBJ2-6|TRBD1|.
TGTGCCAGCAGCTTAGCGGAGGGACAGGGAGCTGGGGCCAACGTCCTGACTTTC
CASSLAEGQGAGANVLTF
>TRBV4-2|TRBJ2-1|.|.
TGTGCCAGCAGCCACCACGGGAGCGGGAATGAGCAGTTCTTC
CASSHHGSGNEQFF
>TRBV5-1|TRBJ2-1|TRBD2|.
TGCGCCAGCACCCCATCTAGCGGGGGAGATTTCGGCCCTTACAATGAGCAGTTCTTC
CASTPSSGGDFGPYNEQFF
>TRBV2|TRBJ1-1|.|.
TGTGCCAGCAGATTCAGGGGAAGTCAAACTGAAGCTTTCTTT
CASRFRGSQTEAFF
>TRBV28|TRBJ1-5|.|many
TGTGCCAGCAGTTGGTCCGGGAATCAGCCCCAGCATTTT
CASSWSGNQPQHF
>TRBV5-6|TRBJ1-1|.|.
TGTGCCAGCAGCTTGGCCCGGTGGGACACTGAAGCTTTCTTT
CASSLARWDTEAFF
>TRBV7-1|TRBJ1-2|.|.
TGTGCCAGCAGCCTCCCCGGGAGGGCCTTGGGTGGCTACACCTTC
CASSLPGRALGGYTF
>TRBV3-1|TRBJ2-7|TRBD1|.
TGTGCCAGCAGTCCCTGGACAGGGAAGGCCTACGAGCAGTACTTC
CASSPWTGKAYEQYF
>TRBV28|TRBJ1-5|.|few
TGTGCCAGCAGAATAATATCGGATCAGCCCCAGCATTTT
CASRIISDQPQHF
>TRBV11-3|TRBJ2-1|TRBD2|once
TGTGCCAGCAGCTTAGATCAAGGGAGGGTCAATGAGCAGTTCTTC
CASSLDQGRVNEQFF
>TRBV6-1|TRBJ2-6|.|.
TGTGCCGCCGGAGTATCTGGGGCCAACGTCCTGACTTTC
CAAGVSGANVLTF
>TRBV4-1|TRBJ2-3|.|few
TGCGCCAGCAGCCCATTAGACTCAAGCACAGATACGCAGTATTTT
CASSPLDSSTDTQYF
>TRBV4-3|TRBJ2-5|TRBD2|few
TGCGCCAGCAGCCAAGAACCAGCGGGGACGCAAGAGACCCAGTACTTC
CASSQEPAGTQETQYF
>TRBV6-6|TRBJ2-5|TRBD2|.
TGTGCCAACGAAGGGTTAGAGCGGGGGCAAGAGACCCAGTACTTC
CANEGLERGQETQYF
>TRBV7-9|TRBJ2-6|TRBD1|.
TGTGCCAGCAGCCCCAAGGCGGGACAGGCGATCTCTGGGGCCAACGTCCTGACTTTC
CASSPKAGQAISGANVLTF
>TRBV19|TRBJ2-1|.|few
TGTGCCAGTAGTATAGATTCCGGGTTCTCTGCCTACAATGAGCAGTTCTTC
CASSIDSGFSAYNEQFF
>TRBV7-9|TRBJ2-1|TRBD2|many
TGTGCCAGCAGCAGCGGGGGGGGTCCCAATGAGCAGTTCTTC
CASSSGGGPNEQFF
>TRBV6-1|TRBJ1-1|.|.
TGTGCCAGCAGTGAAGAGGGACCGACCACTGAAGCTTTCTTT
CASSEEGPTTEAFF
>TRBV4-1|TRBJ2-1|.|.
TGCGCCAGCAGCCAACCATCCGGGACACCTACGGTTAGGAGCTCCTACAATGAGCAGTTCTTC
CASSQPSGTPTVRSSYNEQFF
>TRBV6-6|TRBJ2-1|.|.
TGTGCCAGCAGCGATCTCCTCGTGGGGGGAGACAATGAGCAGTTCTTC
CASSDLLVGGDNEQFF
>TRBV27|TRBJ1-5|.|.
TGTGCCAACAGGACGAGTGGGGGGACCCTCAATCAGCCCCAGCATTTT
CANRTSGGTLNQPQHF
>TRBV7-4|TRBJ2-1|TRBD2|few
TGTGCCAGCAGCACCCGGACTAGCGGGGCCGTCTACTACAATGAGCAGTTCTTC
CASSTRTSGAVYYNEQFF
>TRBV18|TRBJ2-4|.|.
TGTGCCAGCTCAGTTGGGGGGGCGACGAACATTCAGTACTTC
CASSVGGATNIQYF
>TRBV6-2/TRBV6-3|TRBJ2-1|.|.
TGTGCCAGCAGTTACTCGGGCCCGTCGGGTGAGCAGTTCTTC
CASSYSGPSGEQFF